These 27 T cell receptor beta chains were sequenced from one sample in a study of CD8 T cells in ankylosing spondylitis. Study results and caveats: What seemed typical of ankylosing spondylitis blood was a TCR beta motif built from 8 or 9 highly homologous variants.

Which antigens these TCRs recognize remains unknown. From the 5' RACE reads, TCRdb called clonotypes with MiXCR, one entry per CDR3 protein. The table has 300,000 to 400,000 distinct CDR3 sequences, 20% to 25% seen once. The sample comprised blood, either unsorted or a sorted T cell fraction (not recorded which). Every receptor here comes from a male donor with ankylosing spondylitis.

J is TRBJ2-2 and V is TRBV6-5, with D unclear. Germline V CDR1 and CDR2: MNHEY, SVGAGI. This CDR3 has 15 amino acids. Trimming left V 0 bases short and J 2 bases short, with 7 bases between. DNA for the CDR3: TGTGCCAGCAGTTACTCCCACAGTAACACCGGGGAGCTGTTTTTT. Translating it yields CASSYSHSNTGELFF.

This clonotype has a handful of counts. The genes are TRBV24-1 and TRBJ2-3; D is possibly TRBD1 or TRBD2 (5 bases each). The CDR3 totals 15 residues. Germline V CDR1 and CDR2: KGHDR, SFDVKD. The V gene lost 0 bases and the J gene lost 1 base, with 7 bases spanning the gap. CDR3 protein: CATSDLQGGTDTQYF. CDR3 in DNA: TGTGCCACCAGTGATTTGCAGGGAGGCACAGATACGCAGTATTTT.

This clonotype was recorded a few times. This chain connects TRBV5-1 to TRBJ1-6, with unresolved D. Trimming cost V 4 bases and J 0 bases, with 17 bases left between them. Looked up from germline, CDR1 is SGHRS and CDR2 is YFSETQ. The CDR3 is made up of 18 amino acids. The CDR3 DNA is TGCGCCAGCAGCGTTGGTTTGGATTCCAGCTCCTATAATTCACCCCTCCACTTT. As protein: CASSVGLDSSSYNSPLHF.

The chain couples TRBV20-1 to TRBJ2-3; D not resolved. This CDR3 is built from 14 residues. Germline V gene lookup returns CDR1 DFQATT and CDR2 SNEGSKA (reference sequence). V was clipped by 6 bases and J by 0 bases, with 13 bases between them. The CDR3: CSARELRSTDTQYF. The CDR3 nucleotides read TGCAGTGCCCGCGAACTTCGAAGCACAGATACGCAGTATTTT.

This clonotype was detected only a few times. The rearrangement links TRBV28 to TRBJ2-5; D remains unclear. Germline lookup yields CDR1 MDHEN and CDR2 SYDVKM. Trimming pared 5 bases from V and 5 bases from J, leaving 9 bases between. This CDR3 contains 12 residues. The CDR3, as DNA: TGTGCCAGCAGTCGCCTTAGGGAGACCCAGTACTTC. Protein: CASSRLRETQYF.

This clonotype was picked up a small number of times. The CDR3 nucleotides read TGTGCCAGCAGCCAATTGAGACAGAGCGCTGAAGCTTTCTTT. Its translation is CASSQLRQSAEAFF. The V call is TRBV16, the J call TRBJ1-1, with D tentatively TRBD1 (5 bases). From germline, CDR1 is KGHSY and CDR2 FQNENV. V lost 1 base and J 6 bases, leaving 12 bases between the germline ends. CDR3 size: 14 residues. The full variable domain, in which reference TRBV16 and TRBJ1-1 provide the parts outside the CDR3, is GEEVAQTPKHLVRGEGQKAKLYCAPIKGHSYVFWYQQVLKNEFKFLISFQNENVFDETGMPKERFSAKCLPNSPCSLEIQATKLEDSAVYFCASSQLRQSAEAFFGQGTRLTVV.

This sequence joins TRBV5-1 and TRBJ2-7, with 11 nucleotides matching TRBD2. In germline, CDR1 is SGHRS, CDR2 YFSETQ. The CDR3 loop spans 18 amino acids. V lost 3 bases and J lost 5; bases outside the gene matches: 16. The DNA of the CDR3 is TGCGCCAGCAGCTCTATTCCCGCTAGCACTAGCGGGAGCAACGAGCAGTACTTC. This sequence encodes CASSSIPASTSGSNEQYF. The full variable domain, in which reference TRBV5-1 and TRBJ2-7 provide the parts outside the CDR3, is KAGVTQTPRYLIKTRGQQVTLSCSPISGHRSVSWYQQTPGQGLQFLFEYFSETQRNKGNFPGRFSGRQFSNSRSEMNVSTLELGDSALYLCASSSIPASTSGSNEQYFGPGTRLTVT.

The V gene is TRBV3-1, the J gene TRBJ1-2; D perhaps matches TRBD1 (6 bases). Germline V gene lookup returns CDR1 LGHDT and CDR2 YNNKEL (reference sequence). V shed 4 bases and J shed 0 bases, with 15 bases lying between them. This CDR3 contains 16 residues. The CDR3 DNA reads as TGTGCCAGCAGCCTCGGACCGGGACAACCTAACTATGGCTACACCTTC. Encoded protein: CASSLGPGQPNYGYTF.

This clonotype was found a few times. The V call is TRBV7-9, the J call TRBJ1-6; D gene uncertain. The ends were cut back, 5 bases at V and 3 bases at J, with 8 bases in the middle. The CDR3 runs to 14 residues. The V gene's germline CDR1 is SEHNR and CDR2 FQNEAQ (reference sequence). DNA for the CDR3: TGTGCCAGCAGCCTGACGGACTATAATTCACCCCTCCACTTT. Translating it yields CASSLTDYNSPLHF.

The chain uses TRBV12-3 or TRBV12-4 and TRBJ2-5, with 8 bases aligning to TRBD1. J lost 3 bases, V lost 6 bases, and 6 bases had no gene match. This CDR3 is built from 14 residues. CDR3 amino acids: CASRPSTGEETQYF. In DNA, the CDR3 is TGTGCCAGCAGGCCTTCGACAGGGGAAGAGACCCAGTACTTC.

This clonotype was recorded at least ten times. The rearrangement joins TRBV6-5 to TRBJ1-4; the match to TRBD1 covers 12 bases. V lost 4 bases and J lost 7; bases outside the gene matches: 4. The CDR3 has 15 residues. Looked up from germline, CDR1 is MNHEY and CDR2 is SVGAGI. The CDR3 sequence: CASSSWDRGLEKLFF. The CDR3 bases are TGTGCCAGCAGTTCGTGGGACAGGGGGCTTGAAAAACTGTTTTTT.

This chain links TRBV3-1 with TRBJ1-1; 9 bases line up with TRBD1. CDR1 LGHDT and CDR2 YNNKEL come from the germline V gene (reference sequence). This CDR3 spans 15 amino acids. V gave up 0 bases and J gave up 1 base; unmatched junction bases: 0. CDR3 bases: TGTGCCAGCAGCCAAGAACAGGGGGCGAACACTGAAGCTTTCTTT. Translation: CASSQEQGANTEAFF. Full variable domain (missing parts from reference TRBV3-1 and TRBJ1-1): DTAVSQTPKYLVTQMGNDKSIKCEQNLGHDTMYWYKQDSKKFLKIMFSYNNKELIINETVPNRFSPKSPDKAHLNLHINSLELGDSAVYFCASSQEQGANTEAFFGQGTRLTVV.

The chain has TRBV7-2 and TRBJ1-1; D may be TRBD1 (6 bases). In germline, CDR1 is SGHTA, CDR2 FQGNSA. The CDR3 consists of 13 residues. V dropped 5 bases and J dropped 7 bases, with 14 bases sitting between them. CDR3: CASSDRTHGEAFF. CDR3 coding DNA: TGTGCCAGCAGCGACAGGACCCACGGTGAAGCTTTCTTT.

This chain uses TRBV5-1 with TRBJ2-2, with unresolved D. The V gene's germline CDR1 is SGHRS and CDR2 YFSETQ. V dropped 2 bases and J dropped 1 base, with 12 bases sitting between them. This CDR3 has 16 residues. The CDR3 DNA sequence: TGCGCCAGCAGCTTAAGGAACGAGCAGAACACCGGGGAGCTGTTTTTT. The encoded protein is CASSLRNEQNTGELFF.

This clonotype has a handful of counts. The chain has TRBV7-3 and TRBJ2-3, with 10 bases that match TRBD2. The V and J ends lost 2 bases and 4 bases, in that order; junction bases with no gene match: 12. This CDR3 contains 18 residues. CDR1 SGHTA and CDR2 FQGTGA come from the germline V gene. The CDR3 spells CASSLGPPGLASADTQYF. Written as DNA, the CDR3 is TGTGCCAGCAGCTTAGGGCCCCCGGGACTAGCGAGTGCAGATACGCAGTATTTT.

The chain joins TRBV5-1 to TRBJ1-1; no reliable D call. CDR3 length: 14 residues. Germline loops: CDR1 SGHRS, CDR2 YFSETQ. Trimming removed 0 bases at V and 5 bases at J, with 11 bases between. The CDR3, as DNA: TGCGCCAGCAGCTTGGAGGTCCCCCGGACTGAAGCTTTCTTT. Translated: CASSLEVPRTEAFF.

This clonotype has a handful of counts. This rearrangement joins TRBV9 to TRBJ2-5; a weak D match, TRBD1 (9 bases). Germline loops: CDR1 SGDLS, CDR2 YYNGEE. The CDR3 is 14 residues long. Trimming took 4 bases from V and 5 from J, leaving 15 bases between them. The CDR3 DNA reads TGTGCCAGCAGCTTTAGCGGGACAGGGGAGACCCAGTACTTC. It codes for CASSFSGTGETQYF.

The chain links TRBV7-7 to TRBJ2-3; TRBD2 agrees at 7 bases. Looked up from germline, CDR1 is SSHAT and CDR2 is FNYEAQ (reference sequence). The CDR3 is 15 amino acids. The trim removed 1 base at V and 6 bases at J, leaving 7 bases unmatched. The CDR3, as DNA: TGTGCCAGCAGCTTAGACCTAGCGGAGTGGGATACGCAGTATTTT. It specifies CASSLDLAEWDTQYF. The whole variable domain, filled in from reference TRBV7-7 and TRBJ2-3, reads GAGVSQSPRYKVTKRGQDVTLRCDPISSHATLYWYQQALGQGPEFLTYFNYEAQPDKSGLPSDRFSAERPEGSISTLTIQRTEQRDSAMYRCASSLDLAEWDTQYFGPGTRLTVL.

This clonotype was picked up a small number of times. The J gene is TRBJ2-5, the V gene TRBV5-1, with D unresolved. In germline, CDR1 is SGHRS, CDR2 YFSETQ. V dropped 1 base and J dropped 1 base, with 11 bases sitting between them. CDR3 size: 15 residues. The CDR3 nucleotides are TGCGCCAGCAGCTTGTTAACGGGTGGCCAAGAGACCCAGTACTTC. This translates into CASSLLTGGQETQYF.

The CDR3 here is CASSYSAGGSQPQHF. The CDR3 bases are TGTGCCAGCAGTTACTCGGCAGGTGGGAGTCAGCCCCAGCATTTT. This chain uses TRBV6-2 or TRBV6-3 with TRBJ1-5; D remains ambiguous. Germline assignment: CDR1 MNHEY and CDR2 SVGEGT. The CDR3 totals 15 residues. V lost 0 bases to trimming and J lost 6 bases, with 12 bases between them.

The rearrangement uses TRBV24-1 and TRBJ1-4, with TRBD1 as a possible D gene (6 bases). In germline, CDR1 is KGHDR, CDR2 SFDVKD. Trimming removed 7 bases at V and 2 bases at J, with 13 bases between. The CDR3 loop spans 15 amino acids. DNA for the CDR3: TGTGCCACCAGCGACGCAGGGGCCACTAATGAAAAACTGTTTTTT. It encodes CATSDAGATNEKLFF.

This clonotype appeared many times. The gene calls are TRBV12-3 or TRBV12-4 and TRBJ2-7; D is unresolved. The CDR3 runs 14 residues. With 1 base removed from V and 2 bases from J, the gap between germline ends came to 9 bases. CDR3 nucleotide sequence: TGTGCCAGCAGTTTAGGAACAGCCCCCTACGAGCAGTACTTC. Translated, it gives CASSLGTAPYEQYF.

This clonotype was detected only a few times. This chain joins TRBV20-1 and TRBJ2-1, with 8 bases aligning to TRBD2. CDR1 and CDR2 from the germline V gene are DFQATT and SNEGSKA (reference sequence). Trimming cost V 1 base and J 6 bases; bases outside gene matches: 17. The CDR3 sequence is 18 residues long. CDR3 loop: CSARASDLGLALGNEQFF. CDR3 DNA sequence: TGCAGTGCTAGAGCCTCCGATTTAGGACTAGCCTTGGGCAATGAGCAGTTCTTC.

This clonotype was found a few times. The gene calls are TRBV5-1 and TRBJ2-1, with D maybe TRBD1 (6 bases). The CDR3 is made up of 17 amino acids. CDR1 is SGHRS, CDR2 YFSETQ, per germline. Trimming removed 0 bases at V and 0 bases at J, with 13 bases between. This chain's CDR3 is CASSLAKGVPSYNEQFF. In DNA, the CDR3 is TGCGCCAGCAGCTTGGCAAAGGGGGTACCCTCCTACAATGAGCAGTTCTTC.

This clonotype was seen a handful of times. The chain couples TRBV5-1 to TRBJ2-1, with 9 bases aligning to TRBD2. The CDR3 extends over 15 amino acids. CDR1 is SGHRS, CDR2 YFSETQ, per germline. V dropped 4 bases and J dropped 8; count of bases not matched to a gene: 10. The CDR3 nucleotides are TGCGCCAGCAGCACCCCGGGACTAGCTGGCGATGAGCAGTTCTTC. It codes for CASSTPGLAGDEQFF.

The chain carries TRBV5-6 and TRBJ2-7, with D possibly TRBD2 on 6 matching bases. V was cut by 7 bases and J by 6 bases, with 17 bases left in between. Germline-derived CDR1 and CDR2 are SGHDT and YYEEEE. This CDR3 contains 13 residues. CDR3 nucleotide sequence: TGTGCCAGCCAGACCCGGGAGTACTCCGAGCAGTACTTC. Its translation is CASQTREYSEQYF.

The chain links TRBV11-2 to TRBJ2-7; TRBD2 agrees at 7 bases. The CDR3 is made up of 13 amino acids. The junction had 6 bases not matched to a gene; V was cut back by 4 bases and J by 6 bases. Germline V gene lookup returns CDR1 SGHAT and CDR2 FQNNGV. CDR3 protein: CASSYGGWAEQYF. The CDR3 DNA follows: TGTGCCAGCAGCTACGGGGGGTGGGCCGAGCAGTACTTC.